This is a list of T cell receptor beta chains from one sample in a study of blood T cells in healthy people across ages. TCRdb processed the 5' RACE reads anew with MiXCR; each CDR3 protein has one entry. The repertoire includes 780,000 or so distinct CDR3 sequences, roughly three fifths of them detected once, and more than 25% sits in the top ten. The specimen sequenced was blood. Receptors were obtained from a middle-aged man in good health. CDR3s include the opening cysteine and the closing phenylalanine or tryptophan. Each record gives: J gene, V gene, clone size, CDR3 protein. Size tells how often a clone was seen (once, few, many) or the class of an expanded clone, and some rows leave it out.

TRBJ2-5,TRBV4-3,.,CASSPERGGAQETQYF
TRBJ1-2,TRBV20-1,.,CSATPVVNYGYTF
TRBJ2-3,TRBV5-1,few,CASSQLTSGSSDTQYF
TRBJ2-7,TRBV9,few,CASSLAPTSPEQYF
TRBJ2-5,TRBV18,many,CASSPGQGQETQYF
TRBJ1-2,TRBV7-8,.,CASSGRVLHSNYGYTF
TRBJ2-7,TRBV9,.,CASSPSGRDYEQYF
TRBJ2-7,TRBV6-5,.,CASSSGQGAQGQYF
TRBJ2-1,TRBV20-1,.,CSAPGTSGTNNEQFF
TRBJ2-7,TRBV12-3/TRBV12-4,.,CASSLSGRVNEQYF
TRBJ1-6,TRBV3-1,.,CASSSGVSDSPLHF
TRBJ2-4,TRBV6-5,few,CASSYSIQNIQYF
TRBJ1-5,TRBV20-1,.,CSARTQGSLSNQPQHF
TRBJ2-3,TRBV28,.,CASSLFQTVPDTQYF
TRBJ2-3,TRBV27,.,CASSPRDRFTDTQYF
TRBJ2-5,TRBV6-5,.,CASSRIRRQETQYF
TRBJ2-7,TRBV20-1,.,CSATRARYEQYF
TRBJ1-4,TRBV6-6,few,CASRLTGNIGEKLFF
TRBJ2-2,TRBV6-2/TRBV6-3,few,CASRIAGAIGELFF
TRBJ2-7,TRBV6-5,.,CASRILQGRGIYEQYF
TRBJ2-5,TRBV7-2,.,CASAPGGSQETQYF
TRBJ2-3,TRBV11-1,.,CASSLRRQTDIDTQYF
TRBJ1-1,TRBV6-2/TRBV6-3,few,CASSSQNTEAFF
TRBJ2-1,TRBV12-3/TRBV12-4,.,CASRVDNEQFF
TRBJ2-5,TRBV13,once,CASSRTRGQKETQYF
TRBJ2-1,TRBV27,.,CASRGTGSYNEQFF
TRBJ2-3,TRBV11-2,.,CASSYEGFNPTDTQYF
TRBJ2-4,TRBV28,.,CASSLGKQYF
TRBJ2-7,TRBV28,.,CASSLSLGGRYEQYF
TRBJ2-7,TRBV13,.,CASSAMGTSYEQYF
TRBJ2-3,TRBV7-8,.,CASSFTSGGARVDTQYF
TRBJ2-3,TRBV2,.,CASILRDRSTDTQYF
TRBJ2-7,TRBV7-9,.,CASSLGANEQYF
TRBJ2-3,TRBV7-9,.,CASSLESPNTQYF
TRBJ2-5,TRBV9,.,CASSPDTAWREQYF
TRBJ2-7,TRBV9,few,CASSATGTSGMYEQYF
TRBJ1-6,TRBV4-2,few,CASSEIPGTPLHF
TRBJ2-1,TRBV4-1,.,CASSQEGGQWAGEQFF
TRBJ1-2,TRBV5-1,.,CASSPGDMGTYGYTF
TRBJ2-1,TRBV24-1,.,CATSAGGGYNEQFF
TRBJ2-2,TRBV7-6,.,CASSLVPGLADNTGELFF
TRBJ2-7,TRBV25-1,few,CASSESRLTPGRISYEQYF
TRBJ1-2,TRBV12-3/TRBV12-4,.,CASSRARGDNYGYTF
TRBJ2-5,TRBV5-1,.,CASSPPKGSQETQYF
TRBJ1-2,TRBV29-1,.,CSARGAGEGYTF
TRBJ1-2,TRBV29-1,few,CSVFRGTDYGYTF
TRBJ1-2,TRBV13,.,CASSLESEHYGYTF
TRBJ1-6,TRBV7-2,.,CASSLDRDPLHF
TRBJ2-5,TRBV28,few,CASVGAGQETQYF
TRBJ2-7,TRBV7-9,.,CVSSYWTSGSSYEQYF
TRBJ2-1,TRBV6-2/TRBV6-3,.,CASSGTSDYNEQFF